These 12 T cell receptor beta chains were all obtained from the same sample, sequenced in a study of beta chain features in type 1 diabetes. Study results and limitations: Shortening of TCRB CDR3s, moderate but significant, appeared in all four CD4+ subsets of Type 1 diabetes patients.

Expressed TCRB transcripts were sequenced because the entire RNA isolate underwent reverse transcription. Sequenced by immunoSEQ multiplex PCR; TCRdb stores in-frame clones only, minus some. The top ten hold 0.0095% to 0.013% of the sample, which has more than 300,000 clones, around 13% seen once. The antigens for these receptors are not known. The source material was naive CD4+ T cells from blood. Receptors originate from a young woman with type 1 diabetes.

Remarks on this clone: Different DNA sequences within this sample yield the same CDR3. V usage is TRBV9 and J usage is TRBJ2-5; 10 nucleotides line up with TRBD1. The V segment lost 2 bases and the J segment 2 bases; nucleotides outside the gene matches: 0. CDR1 and CDR2 from the germline V gene are SGDLS and YYNGEE. The CDR3 totals 14 residues. In DNA, the CDR3 is TGTGCCAGCAGCGTGGACAGGGGGCAAGAGACCCAGTACTTC. It translates to CASSVDRGQETQYF.

The chain is built from TRBV5-1 and TRBJ2-2; the D is unclear. The length of the CDR3 is 14 residues. The V gene lost 0 bases and the J gene lost 6 bases, with 9 bases spanning the gap. The germline V gene has CDR1 SGHRS and CDR2 YFSETQ. In nucleotides, the CDR3 is TGCGCCAGCAGCTTGGACGGCGCGGCCGGGGAGCTGTTTTTT. It encodes CASSLDGAAGELFF.

CDR3 protein: CASSGTAGGSVGELFF. The CDR3 coding sequence is TGTGCCAGCAGCGGGACGGCAGGGGGCTCCGTCGGGGAGCTGTTTTTT. The chain couples TRBV9 to TRBJ2-2, with 8 nucleotides matching TRBD1. The germline gives CDR1 SGDLS, CDR2 YYNGEE. This CDR3 is 16 amino acids long. J gave up 7 bases and V 3 bases, and 11 bases lay outside the gene matches.

As regards this clone: This specimen includes other DNA sequences encoding the same CDR3. The V gene is TRBV15, the J gene TRBJ2-2, with D maybe TRBD1 (6 bases). V lost 0 bases, J lost 6 bases, and 8 bases lay in between. Germline loops: CDR1 LNHNV, CDR2 YYDKDF (reference sequence). The CDR3 has 14 amino acids. CDR3 sequence (DNA): TGTGCCACCAGCAGAGACAGGGGCGCCGGGGAGCTGTTTTTT. This codes for CATSRDRGAGELFF.

The V and J genes are TRBV29-1 and TRBJ1-4; 7 bases align to TRBD1. The length of the CDR3 is 14 residues. Germline V gene lookup returns CDR1 SQVTM and CDR2 ANQGSEA. The junction had 8 bases not matched to a gene; V was cut back by 6 bases and J by 4 bases. CDR3 DNA sequence: TGCAGCGTAAACCGGGACAGTGGTAATGAAAAACTGTTTTTT. It translates to CSVNRDSGNEKLFF.

The sample holds a few counts of this clone. The CDR3 coding sequence is TGTGCCAGCAGTGAAGGCGCATCGGGCTACGAGCAGTACTTC. Translation: CASSEGASGYEQYF. The chain joins TRBV2 to TRBJ2-7; D gene uncertain. CDR3 length: 14 amino acids. With 1 base removed from V and 3 bases from J, the gap between germline ends came to 10 bases. Germline values: CDR1 SNHLY, CDR2 FYNNEI.

This sequence joins TRBV19 and TRBJ2-7; D not certain. Germline V gives CDR1 LNHDA, CDR2 SQIVND (reference sequence). The V and J ends lost 7 bases and 7 bases respectively, with 5 bases between them. This CDR3 region has 9 residues. The CDR3 nucleotides are TGTGCCAGTAAGCTAGAGCAGTACTTC. Its translation is CASKLEQYF.

There are a few counts of this clone. The chain couples TRBV7-2 to TRBJ2-7, with D unclear. Germline V CDR1 and CDR2: SGHTA, FQGNSA. Between the trimmed V and J ends, which lost 0 bases and 0 bases, there was a span of 6 bases. The CDR3 is 14 amino acids. The CDR3 here is CASSLASRSYEQYF. Written as DNA, the CDR3 is TGTGCCAGCAGCTTAGCGAGTCGCTCCTACGAGCAGTACTTC.

This clone has only a few counts. The DNA of the CDR3 is TGTGCCAGCAGCGTAGAGCAGGTCACAGATACGCAGTATTTT. This codes for CASSVEQVTDTQYF. The chain is built from TRBV9 and TRBJ2-3; D call uncertain. Germline loops: CDR1 SGDLS, CDR2 YYNGEE. This CDR3 has 14 residues. V lost 0 bases to trimming and J lost 2 bases, with 7 bases between them. Supplemented by reference TRBV9 and TRBJ2-3, the full variable domain reads DSGVTQTPKHLITATGQRVTLRCSPRSGDLSVYWYQQSLDQGLQFLIQYYNGEERAKGNILERFSAQQFPDLHSELNLSSLELGDSALYFCASSVEQVTDTQYFGPGTRLTVL.

This clone occurred a few times. The V gene is TRBV4-1, the J gene TRBJ2-7; no clear D gene. Trimming took 1 base from V and 1 from J, leaving 11 bases between them. The CDR3 contains 15 residues. Germline V CDR1 and CDR2: MGHRA, YSYEKL. CDR3 in amino acids: CASSQGPSRSYEQYF. The CDR3 bases are TGCGCCAGCAGCCAAGGCCCGTCTCGGTCCTACGAGCAGTACTTC.

V and J are TRBV28 and TRBJ2-5, with 13 bases aligning to TRBD2. Trimming at V came to 5 bases and at J to 5 bases, leaving 20 bases not matched to a gene. Germline CDR1 is MDHEN and CDR2 is SYDVKM. The CDR3 consists of 20 residues. The CDR3: CASSLKLAGGPTIATETQYF. CDR3 coding DNA: TGTGCCAGCAGTCTCAAACTAGCGGGAGGGCCAACTATCGCAACGGAGACCCAGTACTTC.

The chain combines TRBV30 with TRBJ1-2; possible D gene TRBD1, 6 bases. The V gene lost 0 bases and the J gene lost 6 bases, with 14 bases spanning the gap. Germline values: CDR1 GTSNPN, CDR2 SVGIG (reference sequence). This CDR3 contains 14 residues. This CDR3 is CAWSVSGTTNGYTF. In DNA, the CDR3 is TGTGCCTGGAGTGTTTCCGGGACAACGAATGGCTACACCTTC.